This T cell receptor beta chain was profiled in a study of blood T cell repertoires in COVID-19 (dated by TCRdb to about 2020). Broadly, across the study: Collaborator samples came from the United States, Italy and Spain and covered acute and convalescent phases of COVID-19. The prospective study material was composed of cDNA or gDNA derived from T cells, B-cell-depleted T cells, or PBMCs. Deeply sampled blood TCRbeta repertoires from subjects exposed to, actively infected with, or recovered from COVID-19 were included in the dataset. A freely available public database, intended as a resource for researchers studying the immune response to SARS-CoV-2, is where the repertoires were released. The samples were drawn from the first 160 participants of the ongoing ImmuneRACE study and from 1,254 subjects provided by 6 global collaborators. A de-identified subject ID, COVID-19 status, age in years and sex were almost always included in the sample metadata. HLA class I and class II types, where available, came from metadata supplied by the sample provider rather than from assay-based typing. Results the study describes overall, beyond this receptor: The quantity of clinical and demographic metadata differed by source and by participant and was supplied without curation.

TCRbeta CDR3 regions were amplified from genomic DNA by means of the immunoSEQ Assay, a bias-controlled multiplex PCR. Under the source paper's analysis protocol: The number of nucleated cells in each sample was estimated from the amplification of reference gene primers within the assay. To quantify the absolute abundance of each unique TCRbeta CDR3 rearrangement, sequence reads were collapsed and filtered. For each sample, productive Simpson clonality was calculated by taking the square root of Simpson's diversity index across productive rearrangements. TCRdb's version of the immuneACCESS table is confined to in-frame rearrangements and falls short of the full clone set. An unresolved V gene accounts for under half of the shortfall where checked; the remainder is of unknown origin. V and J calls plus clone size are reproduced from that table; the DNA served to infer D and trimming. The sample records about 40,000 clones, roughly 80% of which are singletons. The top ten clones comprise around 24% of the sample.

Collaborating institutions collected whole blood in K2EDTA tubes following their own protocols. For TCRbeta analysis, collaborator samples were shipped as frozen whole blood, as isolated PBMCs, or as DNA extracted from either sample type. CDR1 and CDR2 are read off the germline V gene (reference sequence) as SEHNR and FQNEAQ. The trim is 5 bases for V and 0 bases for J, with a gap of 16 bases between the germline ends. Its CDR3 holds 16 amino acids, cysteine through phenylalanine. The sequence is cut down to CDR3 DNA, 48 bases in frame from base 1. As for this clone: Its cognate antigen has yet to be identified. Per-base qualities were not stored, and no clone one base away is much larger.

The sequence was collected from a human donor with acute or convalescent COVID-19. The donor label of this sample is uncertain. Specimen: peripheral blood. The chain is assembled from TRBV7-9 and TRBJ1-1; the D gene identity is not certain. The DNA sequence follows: TGTGCCAGCAGCCCCTCCTTGTATCCCCTGAACACTGAAGCTTTCTTT. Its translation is CASSPSLYPLNTEAFF.